Listed below are T cell receptor beta chains from one sample, sequenced in a study of cytomegalovirus exposure and HLA in healthy donors. The protocol was immunoSEQ multiplex PCR, while the TCRdb copy is restricted to in-frame clones and leaves out a portion. The repertoire holds about 150,000 clones, with about 78% as singletons. Sequenced sample: PBMCs. The source is a woman aged 45-65 years in good health and CMV-seropositive. Each CDR3 is given with its conserved first and last residue. The D gene is left open where the match is weak. For some rows the clone size is stated as once, few or many, or as a class when expanded; others skip it.

J gene,D gene,clone size,V gene,CDR3 protein,CDR3 DNA
TRBJ1-1,TRBD1,.,TRBV30,CAWSRQGDTEAFF,TGTGCCTGGAGTCGACAGGGAGACACTGAAGCTTTCTTT
TRBJ2-1,TRBD2,.,TRBV9,CASSAHPLAGAPNEQFF,TGTGCCAGCAGCGCCCACCCCCTAGCGGGGGCCCCCAATGAGCAGTTCTTC
TRBJ2-7,TRBD1,.,TRBV5-1,CASKRQLGTGASYEQYF,TGCGCCAGCAAAAGACAGTTGGGGACAGGGGCCTCCTACGAGCAGTACTTC
TRBJ2-1,.,.,TRBV30,CAWNSGHNEQFF,TGTGCCTGGAACAGTGGCCACAATGAGCAGTTCTTC
TRBJ2-1,TRBD2,.,TRBV19,CASSMSGGAREQFF,TGTGCCAGTAGTATGAGCGGGGGGGCCCGTGAGCAGTTCTTC
TRBJ2-3,.,.,TRBV19,CASSAQDSRTDTQYF,TGTGCCAGTAGTGCCCAGGACAGTCGCACAGATACGCAGTATTTT
TRBJ2-3,TRBD2,.,TRBV5-1,CASSGGGTDTQYF,TGCGCCAGCAGCGGCGGGGGGACAGATACGCAGTATTTT
TRBJ1-1,.,.,TRBV6-5,CASSYGRYTEAFF,TGTGCCAGCAGTTACGGCAGATACACTGAAGCTTTCTTT
TRBJ2-5,.,.,TRBV4-2,CASSQGFRETQYF,TGTGCCAGCAGCCAAGGTTTCCGAGAGACCCAGTACTTC
TRBJ1-5,TRBD1,once,TRBV28,CASGQGSQPQHF,TGTGCCAGCGGACAGGGCAGTCAGCCCCAGCATTTT
TRBJ2-1,.,few,TRBV5-1,CASSFEGGLQFF,TGCGCCAGCAGCTTTGAGGGGGGGCTGCAGTTCTTC
TRBJ2-7,.,few,TRBV7-2,CASTPNRGEQYF,TGTGCCAGCACCCCTAATAGGGGCGAGCAGTACTTC
TRBJ1-1,TRBD1,.,TRBV27,CASSKLTGMNTEAFF,TGTGCCAGCAGTAAACTGACAGGGATGAACACTGAAGCTTTCTTT
TRBJ1-5,.,.,TRBV7-2,CASSRGHSQPQHF,TGTGCCAGCAGCCGGGGACACTCGCAGCCCCAGCATTTT
TRBJ2-3,.,.,TRBV7-3,CASSLGGNTQYF,TGTGCCAGCAGCTTAGGGGGGAATACGCAGTATTTT
TRBJ2-7,.,.,TRBV4-2,CASSPLGEVYEQYF,TGTGCCAGCAGCCCCTTAGGAGAAGTCTACGAGCAGTACTTC
TRBJ1-2,TRBD1,.,TRBV6-4,CASSDRAGGNYGYTF,TGTGCCAGCAGTGACAGGGCAGGGGGCAACTATGGCTACACCTTC
TRBJ2-3,TRBD2,.,TRBV5-4,CASSLAASGGTQYF,TGTGCCAGCAGCTTGGCTGCTAGCGGGGGCACGCAGTATTTT